These T cell receptor beta chains were read from a single sample in a study of cytomegalovirus exposure and HLA in healthy donors. This table comes from immunoSEQ multiplex PCR, and its TCRdb copy is limited to in-frame clones, with some not included. The sample includes approximately 130,000 clones, over 75% of them seen just once. Sequenced material: PBMCs. The origin of the receptors is a man aged 50 to 59 in good health and CMV-seronegative. CDR3s include the opening cysteine and the closing phenylalanine or tryptophan. The D gene is left open where the match is weak. The size field is filled for only some rows; it gives once, few, many or a size class.

TRBV10-1	TRBJ2-3	TRBD2	NA	TGCGCCAGCAGTGGAGCACGTACTAGCGGGAGCGCGGCAGATACGCAGTATTTT	CASSGARTSGSAADTQYF
TRBV28	TRBJ1-5	TRBD1	NA	TGTGCCAGCAGTACCCCGGACAGGGGGAATAGTCAGCCCCAGCATTTT	CASSTPDRGNSQPQHF
TRBV5-4	TRBJ2-6	NA	NA	TGTGCCAGCAGCCCCGGGTCGGGGTCTGGGGCCAACGTCCTGACTTTC	CASSPGSGSGANVLTF
TRBV28	TRBJ1-1	NA	NA	TGTGCCAGCATTACCACAGGGATGAACACTGAAGCTTTCTTT	CASITTGMNTEAFF
TRBV18	TRBJ2-5	NA	NA	TGTGCCAGCTCACCAGTCGGGTTAGAGACCCAGTACTTC	CASSPVGLETQYF
TRBV5-1	TRBJ2-5	NA	NA	TGCGCCAGCAGCTTGGACGGTTACACCGGGGAGACCCAGTACTTC	CASSLDGYTGETQYF
TRBV6-1	TRBJ1-5	TRBD1	NA	TGTGCCAGCAGTGGTCCGGGACAGCGTAATCAGCCCCAGCATTTT	CASSGPGQRNQPQHF
TRBV27	TRBJ2-2	NA	few	TGTGCCAGCAGTTTATTTGGCAGGGGATGGCCCGGGGAGCTGTTTTTT	CASSLFGRGWPGELFF
TRBV4-1	TRBJ2-1	NA	NA	TGCGCCAGCAGCCCGCTAGGAATTGGGCAGTTCTTC	CASSPLGIGQFF
TRBV6-5	TRBJ2-6	NA	few	TGTGCCAGCAGTTATGGCCGCTCTGGGGCCAACGTCCTGACTTTC	CASSYGRSGANVLTF
TRBV2	TRBJ2-5	NA	NA	TGTGCCAGCTCGTCAAGTGCAGCGGGAGAGACCCAGTACTTC	CASSSSAAGETQYF
TRBV28	TRBJ2-7	NA	NA	TGTGCCAGCAGTACAAGCGGGTCCTCCTACGAGCAGTACTTC	CASSTSGSSYEQYF
TRBV30	TRBJ1-5	NA	NA	TGTGCCTGGAGTAGACGGGGGGCCCGCCGGCAGGATCAGCCCCAGCATTTT	CAWSRRGARRQDQPQHF
TRBV25-1	TRBJ2-3	TRBD2	NA	TGTGCCAGCAGTGAATACCCCGGGACTAGTCATGGCACAGATACGCAGTATTTT	CASSEYPGTSHGTDTQYF
TRBV4-2	TRBJ2-6	NA	medium-sized	TGTGCCAGCAGCCAAGGGACAAACTCTGGGGCCAACGTCCTGACTTTC	CASSQGTNSGANVLTF
TRBV9	TRBJ2-2	TRBD2	NA	TGTGCCAGCAGCGCACAACCAGCGGGAGGGCCCCAATACACCGGGGAGCTGTTTTTT	CASSAQPAGGPQYTGELFF
TRBV6-1	TRBJ2-3	NA	NA	TGTGCCAGCAGTGTCTACAGGGCTAGCACAGATACGCAGTATTTT	CASSVYRASTDTQYF
TRBV29-1	TRBJ2-7	NA	NA	TGCAGCGTTGAAACCGAGTTAAGCCACGAGCAGTACTTC	CSVETELSHEQYF
TRBV1	TRBJ2-7	NA	few	TGCACCAGCAGCGCACTAGCGGGAGGGCTCCACGAGCAGTACTTC	CTSSALAGGLHEQYF
TRBV30	TRBJ1-3	NA	NA	TGTGCCTGGAGTGTACCGATGGAGGGGGGAAACACCATATATTTT	CAWSVPMEGGNTIYF
TRBV7-2	TRBJ1-4	NA	NA	TGTGCCAGCAGCTTAGGTAGTAGTGATGAAAAACTGTTTTTT	CASSLGSSDEKLFF
TRBV5-8	TRBJ1-4	NA	NA	TGTGCCAGCAGCCCCCGGGGGGCTAATGAAAAACTGTTTTTT	CASSPRGANEKLFF
TRBV29-1	TRBJ2-7	NA	NA	TGCAGCGTTGATGACGGGGATTCTTACGAGCAGTACTTC	CSVDDGDSYEQYF
TRBV27	TRBJ2-7	TRBD2	NA	TGTGCCAGCAGTTTATGGTCAGCGGGAGTGGGGGAGCAGTACTTC	CASSLWSAGVGEQYF
TRBV6-7	TRBJ2-7	NA	few	TGTGCCAGCAGTTACACAGGATACGAGCAGTACTTC	CASSYTGYEQYF
TRBV6-6	TRBJ1-5	NA	few	TGTGCCAGCAGGCCCCAATGGGGGGGGCAGCCCCAGCATTTT	CASRPQWGGQPQHF
TRBV4-3	TRBJ1-4	TRBD1	NA	TGCGCCAGCAGCCAAGGAACGGACAGGGCTAATGAAAAACTGTTTTTT	CASSQGTDRANEKLFF
TRBV7-2	TRBJ1-1	NA	NA	TGTGCCAGCAGCTTAGTGGCAGGGGCGAACACTGAAGCTTTCTTT	CASSLVAGANTEAFF
TRBV5-1	TRBJ2-5	TRBD2	NA	TGCGCCAGCAGCCTCCTCGGGCGGGAGGGTTTTCGAGAGACCCAGTACTTC	CASSLLGREGFRETQYF
TRBV5-1	TRBJ2-1	TRBD2	NA	TGCGCCAGCAGCGAGCCGGGACTAGCGCTCAATGAGCAGTTCTTC	CASSEPGLALNEQFF
TRBV28	TRBJ1-2	NA	NA	TGTGCCAGCCGGCCGGGGTTCTATGGCTACACCTTC	CASRPGFYGYTF
TRBV7-2	TRBJ2-1	NA	once	TGTGCCAGCAGCTTGTCAATCGGTGAGCAGTTCTTC	CASSLSIGEQFF
TRBV21-1	TRBJ1-5	NA	NA	TGTGCCAGCAGCAAGGCCAGGGGGGCGCCCGGTCAGCCCCAGCATTTT	CASSKARGAPGQPQHF
TRBV6-1	TRBJ2-7	NA	NA	TGTGCCAGCAAGGAAGGAGGGGTGTCCTACGAGCAGTACTTC	CASKEGGVSYEQYF
TRBV9	TRBJ1-2	NA	NA	TGTGCCAGCAGCGTACAGGACAGTCCCGCGGGTGGCTACACCTTC	CASSVQDSPAGGYTF
TRBV19	TRBJ1-1	NA	NA	TGTGCCAGTAGTATAGATAAGGGGTCCCTCCGGACGAACACTGAAGCTTTCTTT	CASSIDKGSLRTNTEAFF
TRBV2	TRBJ1-6	NA	few	TGTGCCAGCAGGATGTCGGGTAATTCACCCCTCCACTTT	CASRMSGNSPLHF
TRBV7-2	TRBJ2-5	NA	NA	TGTGCCAGCAGCTTAGTGGGGGCGCGAGAGACCCAGTACTTC	CASSLVGARETQYF
TRBV25-1	TRBJ2-1	TRBD2	NA	TGTGCCAGCAGAGAAGCGGGGACCTACAATGAGCAGTTCTTC	CASREAGTYNEQFF
TRBV6-6	TRBJ2-7	TRBD2	once	TGTGCCAGCAGTTACGACGGGACTAGCGGTTCCTACGAGCAGTACTTC	CASSYDGTSGSYEQYF
TRBV2	TRBJ2-5	NA	NA	TGTGCCAGCACGCTTAGTGGTCCGTTCCAAGAGACCCAGTACTTC	CASTLSGPFQETQYF
TRBV29-1	TRBJ1-2	NA	NA	TGCAGCGTTGTGGGGGCGGGTGGCTACACCTTC	CSVVGAGGYTF
TRBV30	TRBJ2-5	TRBD2	NA	TGTGCCTGGAGTGGGGCTAGCGGGATGGAGACCCAGTACTTC	CAWSGASGMETQYF
TRBV28	TRBJ1-5	NA	few	TGTGCCAGCAGTTCATTAAGACTGGTTCAGCCCCAGCATTTT	CASSSLRLVQPQHF
TRBV2	TRBJ2-7	TRBD1	NA	TGTGCCAGCAGGGGACAGGGAGAAAGCGAGCAGTACTTC	CASRGQGESEQYF
TRBV4-1	TRBJ1-1	TRBD1	few	TGCGCCAGCAGCCAAGTGCGGACAGGGGTACGGGCCACTGAAGCTTTCTTT	CASSQVRTGVRATEAFF
TRBV18	TRBJ1-1	NA	NA	TGTGCCAGCTCACAGGGGGTGGCGAACACTGAAGCTTTCTTT	CASSQGVANTEAFF
TRBV7-2	TRBJ2-4	NA	NA	TGTGCCAGCAGCTTAACAGTAGCCAAAAACATTCAGTACTTC	CASSLTVAKNIQYF
TRBV10-3	TRBJ1-4	TRBD1	NA	TGTGCCATCAGCCTTAGACAGGGGGAAAAACTGTTTTTT	CAISLRQGEKLFF
TRBV7-2	TRBJ1-1	NA	few	TGTGCCAGCAGCTTACTACGGACACAAACTGAAGCTTTCTTT	CASSLLRTQTEAFF